The present entry profiles one T cell receptor (beta chain) with its context. Repertoires were generated with immunoSEQ multiplex PCR, while TCRdb's copy carries only in-frame clones and drops some. The sample lists around 130,000 clones, around 90% occurring once. CDR1 is SGHDT, CDR2 YYEEEE, per germline. After removal of 0 bases from V and 3 bases from J, the junction contained 4 bases not matched to a gene. The CDR3 spans 17 residues. The sample comes from a study of control samples from healthy donors and cancer patients. This TCR was recovered from a man between 18 and 35 years old in good health. Sequenced material: blood. V usage is TRBV5-6 and J usage is TRBJ2-2; 11 bases agree with TRBD2. Here the CDR3 reads CASSLVAGGPHTGELFF. The CDR3 region has the DNA TGTGCCAGCAGCTTGGTAGCGGGGGGGCCACACACCGGGGAGCTGTTTTTT.